This T cell receptor beta chain was profiled in a study of PD-1 blockade in classical Hodgkin lymphoma. Study-wide results and limits: There was a significant rise in CD4+ TCR diversity by C4D1, with no such rise for CD8+. Reports described newly diagnosed patients as having lower baseline TCR diversity than healthy donors. Complete responders matched newly diagnosed patients in baseline diversity.

Sequencing used immunoSEQ multiplex PCR; TCRdb keeps in-frame clones, though not all of them. The repertoire consists of 95,000 to 120,000 clones, with roughly 87% occurring once and the leading ten covering 20%. This clone was observed a few times. Its cognate antigen is unknown. Every patient was affected by relapse after autologous stem cell transplantation, while exposure to brentuximab vedotin was not uniform. Per the germline V gene, CDR1 is MDHEN and CDR2 is SYDVKM. Trimming removed 5 bases from V and 4 bases from J, with 12 bases in between. The CDR3 has 14 residues. Here the sequenced sample was peripheral blood mononuclear cells (PBMCs), taken before the second cycle of nivolumab. V is TRBV28 and J is TRBJ1-5; a possible D gene is TRBD1 (5 bases). This clonotype was obtained from a human donor with classical Hodgkin lymphoma. DNA of the CDR3: TGTGCCAGCAGTCCCGGACAAAGGAATCAGCCCCAGCATTTT. It encodes CASSPGQRNQPQHF.